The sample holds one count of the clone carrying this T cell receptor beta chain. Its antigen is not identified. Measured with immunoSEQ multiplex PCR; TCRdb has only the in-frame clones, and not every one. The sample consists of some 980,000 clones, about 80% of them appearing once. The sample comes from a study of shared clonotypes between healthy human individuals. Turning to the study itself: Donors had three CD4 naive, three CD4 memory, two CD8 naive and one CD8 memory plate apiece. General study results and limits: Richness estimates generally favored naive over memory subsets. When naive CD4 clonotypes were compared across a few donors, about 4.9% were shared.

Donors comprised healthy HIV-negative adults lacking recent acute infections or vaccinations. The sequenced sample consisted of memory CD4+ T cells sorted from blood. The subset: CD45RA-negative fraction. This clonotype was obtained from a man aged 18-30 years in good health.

The CDR3 DNA is TGTGCCAGCAGCCAAGAGGCGACCACAGATACGCAGTATTTT. This encodes CASSQEATTDTQYF. The chain recombines TRBV4-2 with TRBJ2-3; no clear D. The germline V gene has CDR1 LGHNA and CDR2 YNFKEQ. Trimming cost V 0 bases and J 2 bases, with 6 bases left between them. The CDR3 runs to 14 residues.